A selection of T cell receptor beta chains follows, all from one sample in a study of cytomegalovirus exposure and HLA in healthy donors. Only in-frame clones appear in the TCRdb table, and some are missing; sequencing was by immunoSEQ multiplex PCR. The sample has over 150,000 clones; roughly 85% are singletons. Sequencing was performed on PBMCs. The origin of the receptors is a woman aged 25 to 39 in good health and CMV-seronegative. Each CDR3 is given without its conserved first and last residue.

v_gene,CDR3aa
TRBV7-9,ASRDTGTSGTETQY
TRBV7-2,ASSFRGYSGNTIY
TRBV1,TSSQPTSGGGYTGELF
TRBV19,ASSKGQSYEQY
TRBV5-1,ASTTGTAVEQY
TRBV27,ASRAVPNQPQH
TRBV6-1,ASSEIAGASPYEQY
TRBV19,ASSIGASGPGDTQY
TRBV19,ASSMRSSGSLWEQY
TRBV19,ASSRHQGSWTEAF
TRBV6-5,ASSYRDIQY
TRBV5-1,ASSSTTGGNSPLH
TRBV28,ASSFPQPEAF
TRBV2,ACSGRATDTQY
TRBV10-1,ASSGPARTPSSYEQY
TRBV2,ASRGRGNSPLH
TRBV10-1,ASSESGRGIQY
TRBV7-8,ASSLGLAGSTDTQY
TRBV5-6,ASSILVNVRNTEAF
TRBV5-3,ATGQGAISNTEAF
TRBV7-2,ASSSRTANSYEQY
TRBV6-6,ASTPGGLSEQY
TRBV4-1,ASSQTGLAGGRL
TRBV5-1,ASSLTGDTQY
TRBV28,ASRLGGVVNTEAF
TRBV5-4,ASSFQGVGEKLF
TRBV4-1,ASSQTQGVETQY
TRBV30,AWTPGTEHTQY
TRBV5-1,ASSLGSGSYNEQF
TRBV27,ASSLFRGGVETQY
TRBV21-1,ASSKFWSLVNEQF
TRBV12-5,ASGGGFNPGEKLS
TRBV7-9,ASSLRDNYEQY
TRBV15,ATSRPRHSPLH
TRBV5-1,ASSLGPLESQY
TRBV7-2,ASSLPTSGGIFTQY
TRBV19,ASSILAGDSNEQF
TRBV29-1,SVGGRVGTEAF
TRBV19,ASSGPLYRGNQPQH
TRBV7-2,ASSLWGLGTGATDTQY
TRBV7-2,ASSRTPYEQY
TRBV9,ASSRTGFNQPQH
TRBV5-1,ASSLDRGSYEQY